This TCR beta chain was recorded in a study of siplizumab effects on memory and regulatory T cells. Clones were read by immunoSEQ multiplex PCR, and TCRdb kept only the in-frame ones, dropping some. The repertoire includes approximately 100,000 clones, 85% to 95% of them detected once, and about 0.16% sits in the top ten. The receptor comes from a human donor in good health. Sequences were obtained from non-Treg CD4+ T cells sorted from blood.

Written as DNA, the CDR3 is TGTGCCAGCAGTTTATTCACCAGACAGACCAATCAGCCCCAGCATTTT. It codes for CASSLFTRQTNQPQHF. The chain uses TRBV28 and TRBJ1-5; D perhaps matches TRBD1 (5 bases). The CDR3 has 16 amino acids. V dropped 1 base and J dropped 3 bases, with 13 bases sitting between them. CDR1 is MDHEN, CDR2 SYDVKM, per germline.